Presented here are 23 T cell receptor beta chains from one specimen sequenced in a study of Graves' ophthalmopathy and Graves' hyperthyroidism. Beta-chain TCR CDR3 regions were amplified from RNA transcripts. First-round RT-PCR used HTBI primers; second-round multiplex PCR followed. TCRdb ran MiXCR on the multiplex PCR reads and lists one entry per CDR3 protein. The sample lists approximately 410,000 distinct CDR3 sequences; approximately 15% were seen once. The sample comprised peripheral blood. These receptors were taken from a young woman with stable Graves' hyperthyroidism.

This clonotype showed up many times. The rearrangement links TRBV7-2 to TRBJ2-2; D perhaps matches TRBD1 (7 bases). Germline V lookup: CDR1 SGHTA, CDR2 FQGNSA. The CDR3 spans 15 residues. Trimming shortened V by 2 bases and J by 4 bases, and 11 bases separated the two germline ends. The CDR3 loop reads CASSLRQGGTGELFF. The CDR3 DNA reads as TGTGCCAGCAGCTTACGGCAGGGGGGCACCGGGGAGCTGTTTTTT.

The chain's CDR3 is CASSLSAAYGYTF. CDR3 nucleotides: TGTGCCAGCAGTTTATCGGCAGCCTATGGCTACACCTTC. This chain connects TRBV12-3 or TRBV12-4 to TRBJ1-2; D gene unclear. This CDR3 region has 13 residues. Trimming took 2 bases from V and 4 from J, leaving 8 bases between them.

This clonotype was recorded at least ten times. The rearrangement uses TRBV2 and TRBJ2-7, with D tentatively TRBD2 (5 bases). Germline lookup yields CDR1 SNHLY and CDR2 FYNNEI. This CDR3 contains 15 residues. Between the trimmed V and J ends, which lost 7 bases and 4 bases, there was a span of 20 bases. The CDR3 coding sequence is TGTGCCAGCACTAACCCAGGAGCTCGAGGGTACGAGCAGTACTTC. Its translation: CASTNPGARGYEQYF. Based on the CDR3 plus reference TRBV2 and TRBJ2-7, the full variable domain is EPEVTQTPSHQVTQMGQEVILRCVPISNHLYFYWYRQILGQKVEFLVSFYNNEISEKSEIFDDQFSVERPDGSNFTLKIRSTKLEDSAMYFCASTNPGARGYEQYFGPGTRLTVT.

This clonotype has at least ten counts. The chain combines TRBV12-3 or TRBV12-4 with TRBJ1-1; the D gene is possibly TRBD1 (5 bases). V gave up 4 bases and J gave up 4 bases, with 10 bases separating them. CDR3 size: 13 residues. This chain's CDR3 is CASSSRRATEAFF. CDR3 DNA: TGTGCCAGCAGTTCCCGCAGGGCCACTGAAGCTTTCTTT.

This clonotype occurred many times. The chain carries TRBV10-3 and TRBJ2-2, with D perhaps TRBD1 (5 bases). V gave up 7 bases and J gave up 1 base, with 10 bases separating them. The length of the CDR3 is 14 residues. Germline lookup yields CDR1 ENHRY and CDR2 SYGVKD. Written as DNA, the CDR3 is TGTGCCATCAAACGACAGATGAACACCGGGGAGCTGTTTTTT. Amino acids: CAIKRQMNTGELFF.

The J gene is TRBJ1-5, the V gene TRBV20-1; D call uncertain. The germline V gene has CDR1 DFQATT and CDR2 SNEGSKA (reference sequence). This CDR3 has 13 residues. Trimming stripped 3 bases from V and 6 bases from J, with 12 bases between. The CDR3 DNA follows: TGCAGTGCTAGGGCCCCGGCGGGTCAGCCCCAGCATTTT. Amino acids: CSARAPAGQPQHF.

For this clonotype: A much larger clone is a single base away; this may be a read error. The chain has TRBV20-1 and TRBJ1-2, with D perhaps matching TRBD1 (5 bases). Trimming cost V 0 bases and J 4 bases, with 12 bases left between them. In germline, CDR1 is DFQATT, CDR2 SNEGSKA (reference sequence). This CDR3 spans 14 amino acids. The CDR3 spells CSARDGGTVYGYTF. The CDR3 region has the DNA TGCAGTGCTAGAGATGGGGGAACGGTCTATGGCTACACCTTC.

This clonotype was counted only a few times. The CDR3 DNA reads as TGTGCCAGCAGCCAAGATAAGGGCAAGGGCACTGAAGCTTTCTTT. Translated: CASSQDKGKGTEAFF. This rearrangement joins TRBV4-2 to TRBJ1-1; no clear D. Germline V gene data show CDR1 as LGHNA and CDR2 as YNFKEQ. V was pared by 0 bases and J by 4 bases, with 12 bases between. There are 15 residues in the CDR3.

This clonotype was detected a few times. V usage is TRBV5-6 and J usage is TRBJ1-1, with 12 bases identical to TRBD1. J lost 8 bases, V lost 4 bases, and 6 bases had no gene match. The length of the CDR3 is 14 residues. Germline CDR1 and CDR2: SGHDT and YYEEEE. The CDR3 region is CASSGDRGQDEAFF. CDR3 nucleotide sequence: TGTGCCAGCAGCGGGGACAGGGGGCAGGACGAAGCTTTCTTT.

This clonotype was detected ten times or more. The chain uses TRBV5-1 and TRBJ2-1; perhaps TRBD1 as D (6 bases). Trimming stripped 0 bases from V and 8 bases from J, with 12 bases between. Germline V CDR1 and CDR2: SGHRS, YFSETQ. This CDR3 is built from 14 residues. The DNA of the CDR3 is TGCGCCAGCAGCTTGGCGGTGGGGGCTGATGAGCAGTTCTTC. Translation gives CASSLAVGADEQFF.

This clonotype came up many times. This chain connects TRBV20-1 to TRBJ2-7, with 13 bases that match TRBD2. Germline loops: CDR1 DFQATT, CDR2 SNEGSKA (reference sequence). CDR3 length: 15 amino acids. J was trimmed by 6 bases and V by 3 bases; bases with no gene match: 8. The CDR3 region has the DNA TGCAGTGCTAGTAGGAGTGGACTAGCGGGGGTCGAGCAGTACTTC. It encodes CSASRSGLAGVEQYF.

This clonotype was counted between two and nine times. CDR3: CATSRDLVGDAGGYTF. The CDR3 DNA is TGTGCCACCAGCAGAGATCTAGTAGGGGACGCTGGCGGCTACACCTTC. This chain links TRBV15 with TRBJ1-2; TRBD1 might be the D (5 bases). Looked up from germline, CDR1 is LNHNV and CDR2 is YYDKDF (reference sequence). V shed 0 bases and J shed 8 bases, with 19 bases lying between them. The CDR3 has 16 amino acids.

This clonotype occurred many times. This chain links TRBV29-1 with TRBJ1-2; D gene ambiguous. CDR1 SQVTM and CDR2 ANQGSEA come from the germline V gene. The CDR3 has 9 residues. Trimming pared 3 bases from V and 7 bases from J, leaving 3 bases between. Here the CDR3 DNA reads TGCAGCGTTGAGCCTGGCTACACCTTC. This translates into CSVEPGYTF.

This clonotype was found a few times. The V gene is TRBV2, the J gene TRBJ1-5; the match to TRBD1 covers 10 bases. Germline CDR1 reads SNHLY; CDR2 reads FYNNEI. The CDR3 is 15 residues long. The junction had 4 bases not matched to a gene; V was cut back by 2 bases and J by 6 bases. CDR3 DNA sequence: TGTGCCAGCAGTGAACTCCGGACAGGGGGTCAGCCCCAGCATTTT. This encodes CASSELRTGGQPQHF.

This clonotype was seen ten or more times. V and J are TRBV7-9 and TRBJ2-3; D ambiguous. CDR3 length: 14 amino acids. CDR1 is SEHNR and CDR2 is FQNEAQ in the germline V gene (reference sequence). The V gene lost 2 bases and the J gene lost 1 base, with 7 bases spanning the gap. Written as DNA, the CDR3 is TGTGCCAGCAGCTTACCCCAGGGCACAGATACGCAGTATTTT. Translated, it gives CASSLPQGTDTQYF. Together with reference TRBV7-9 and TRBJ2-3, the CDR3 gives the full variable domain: DTGVSQNPRHKITKRGQNVTFRCDPISEHNRLYWYRQTLGQGPEFLTYFQNEAQLEKSRLLSDRFSAERPKGSFSTLEIQRTEQGDSAMYLCASSLPQGTDTQYFGPGTRLTVL.

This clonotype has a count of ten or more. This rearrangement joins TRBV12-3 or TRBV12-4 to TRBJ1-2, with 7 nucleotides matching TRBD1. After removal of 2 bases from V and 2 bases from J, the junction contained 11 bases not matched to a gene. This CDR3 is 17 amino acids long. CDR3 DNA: TGTGCCAGCAGTTTACGGGGGGGGGACAGTATGAACTATGGCTACACCTTC. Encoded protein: CASSLRGGDSMNYGYTF.

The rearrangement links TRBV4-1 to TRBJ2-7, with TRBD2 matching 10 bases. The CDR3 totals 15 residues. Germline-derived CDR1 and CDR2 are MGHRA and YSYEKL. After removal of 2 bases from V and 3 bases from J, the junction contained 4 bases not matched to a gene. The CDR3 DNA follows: TGCGCCAGCAGCCAACTGAGCGGGGGGGGCTACGAGCAGTACTTC. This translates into CASSQLSGGGYEQYF.

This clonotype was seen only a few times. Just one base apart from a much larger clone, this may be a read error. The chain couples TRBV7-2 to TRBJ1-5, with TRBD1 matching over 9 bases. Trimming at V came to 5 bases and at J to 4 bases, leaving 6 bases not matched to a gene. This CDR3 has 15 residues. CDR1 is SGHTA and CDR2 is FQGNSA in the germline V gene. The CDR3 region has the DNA TGTGCCAGCAGCCCCAAGACAGGGGGGAATCAGCCCCAGCATTTT. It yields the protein CASSPKTGGNQPQHF. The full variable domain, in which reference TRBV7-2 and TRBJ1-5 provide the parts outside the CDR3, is GAGVSQSPSNKVTEKGKDVELRCDPISGHTALYWYRQSLGQGLEFLIYFQGNSAPDKSGLPSDRFSAERTGGSVSTLTIQRTQQEDSAVYLCASSPKTGGNQPQHFGDGTRLSIL.

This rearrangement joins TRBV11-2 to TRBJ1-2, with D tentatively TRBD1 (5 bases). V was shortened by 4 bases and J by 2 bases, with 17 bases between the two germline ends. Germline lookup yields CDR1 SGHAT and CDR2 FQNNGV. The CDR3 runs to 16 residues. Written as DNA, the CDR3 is TGTGCCAGCAGCTCTAATACAGGAAGCGGGAACTATGGCTACACCTTC. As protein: CASSSNTGSGNYGYTF.

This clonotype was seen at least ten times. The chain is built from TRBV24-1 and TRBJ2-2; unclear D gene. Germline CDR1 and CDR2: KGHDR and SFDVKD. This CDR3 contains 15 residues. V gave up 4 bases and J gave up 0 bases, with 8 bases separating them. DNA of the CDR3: TGTGCCACCAGTGACCGGACGCCGAACACCGGGGAGCTGTTTTTT. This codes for CATSDRTPNTGELFF.

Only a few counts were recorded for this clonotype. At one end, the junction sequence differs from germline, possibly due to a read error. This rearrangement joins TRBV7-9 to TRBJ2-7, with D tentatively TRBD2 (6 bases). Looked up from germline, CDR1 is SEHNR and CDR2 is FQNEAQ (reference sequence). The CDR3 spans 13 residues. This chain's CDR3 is CATWEAATYEQCF. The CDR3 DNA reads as TGTGCCACCTGGGAGGCCGCCACCTACGAGCAGTGCTTC.

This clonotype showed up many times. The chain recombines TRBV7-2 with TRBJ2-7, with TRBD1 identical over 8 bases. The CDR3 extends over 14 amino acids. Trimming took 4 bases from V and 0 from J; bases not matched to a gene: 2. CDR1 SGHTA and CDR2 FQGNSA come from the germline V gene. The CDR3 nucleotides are TGTGCCAGCAGCTCAGGGGGCCGCTCCTACGAGCAGTACTTC. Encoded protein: CASSSGGRSYEQYF.

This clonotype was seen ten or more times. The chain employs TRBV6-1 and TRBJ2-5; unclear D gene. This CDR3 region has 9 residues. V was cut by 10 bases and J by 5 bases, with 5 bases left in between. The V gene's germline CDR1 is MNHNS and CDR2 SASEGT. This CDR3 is CATKETQYF. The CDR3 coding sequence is TGTGCCACCAAGGAGACCCAGTACTTC.